Shown below are 14 T cell receptor beta chains from a single sample sequenced in a study of T cells and Merkel cell carcinoma outcomes. The assay was immunoSEQ multiplex PCR, and TCRdb's table has in-frame clones only and misses some. The sample lists over 15,000 clones, around 87% occurring once. Sequencing was performed on tumor tissue from Merkel cell carcinoma. All receptors come from a human donor with Merkel cell carcinoma.

The V gene is TRBV27, the J gene TRBJ2-7; D gene uncertain. V was trimmed by 0 bases and J by 2 bases, leaving 5 bases between them. The CDR3 runs 13 residues. Germline CDR1 and CDR2: MNHEY and SMNVEV (reference sequence). In DNA, the CDR3 is TGTGCCAGCAGTTTATCTCCCACCTACGAGCAGTACTTC. As protein: CASSLSPTYEQYF.

About this clone: One junction end does not reproduce the germline sequence, and a read error may be involved. CDR3 in amino acids: CASNDRAGANVLIF. Written as DNA, the CDR3 is TGTGCCAGTAACGACAGGGCTGGGGCCAACGTCCTGATTTTC. This chain connects TRBV19 to TRBJ2-6; 7 bases line up with TRBD1. The CDR3 totals 14 residues. The germline V gene has CDR1 LNHDA and CDR2 SQIVND (reference sequence).

The chain has TRBV6-5 and TRBJ2-5; perhaps D is TRBD1 or TRBD2 (5 bases each). The CDR3 sequence is 15 residues long. CDR1 is MNHEY and CDR2 is SVGAGI in the germline V gene. Trimming removed 5 bases at V and 5 bases at J, with 18 bases between. The CDR3, as DNA: TGTGCCAGCAGTGCCCGGGACGGAGTCGGGGAGACCCAGTACTTC. It is translated as CASSARDGVGETQYF.

The chain combines TRBV7-2 with TRBJ1-5; no clear D. The CDR3 totals 15 residues. Trimming took off 7 bases at V and 0 bases at J, with 13 bases between the two ends. The germline gives CDR1 SGHTA, CDR2 FQGNSA. The CDR3 protein is CASNPSFYSNQPQHF. For the CDR3, the DNA is TGTGCCAGCAACCCGAGTTTCTATAGCAATCAGCCCCAGCATTTT.

The chain is built from TRBV5-1 and TRBJ2-1; 16 positions agree with TRBD2. J lost 3 bases, V lost 3 bases, and 3 bases had no gene match. The length of the CDR3 is 17 residues. From germline, CDR1 is SGHRS and CDR2 YFSETQ. The DNA of the CDR3 is TGCGCCAGCAGCTCTGGGACTAGCGGGGGGGTCTACAATGAGCAGTTCTTC. Translating it yields CASSSGTSGGVYNEQFF. Looking up the rest from reference TRBV5-1 and TRBJ2-1 gives the full variable domain: KAGVTQTPRYLIKTRGQQVTLSCSPISGHRSVSWYQQTPGQGLQFLFEYFSETQRNKGNFPGRFSGRQFSNSRSEMNVSTLELGDSALYLCASSSGTSGGVYNEQFFGPGTRLTVL.

The chain joins TRBV10-3 to TRBJ1-1, with D hard to call. The germline CDR1 and CDR2 sequences are ENHRY and SYGVKD. This CDR3 contains 16 residues. V was trimmed by 3 bases and J by 0 bases, leaving 14 bases between them. As DNA, the CDR3 is TGTGCCATCAGTGACCCCATGGCGGTCATGAACACTGAAGCTTTCTTT. It is translated as CAISDPMAVMNTEAFF.

This sequence joins TRBV2 and TRBJ2-7, with 9 bases matching TRBD1. Germline loops: CDR1 SNHLY, CDR2 FYNNEI. Trimming took 5 bases from V and 3 from J; bases not matched to a gene: 5. CDR3 length equals 14 residues. Here the CDR3 reads CASSKPGQGYEQYF. As DNA, the CDR3 is TGTGCCAGCAGTAAACCGGGACAGGGCTACGAGCAGTACTTC.

The chain employs TRBV7-2 and TRBJ1-1; D is unresolved. Trimming left V 2 bases short and J 0 bases short, with 10 bases between. Germline V gene sequence: CDR1 SGHTA, CDR2 FQGNSA. The CDR3 totals 15 residues. CDR3 amino acids: CASSLRPGLNTEAFF. In nucleotides, the CDR3 is TGTGCCAGCAGCTTACGACCAGGTCTGAACACTGAAGCTTTCTTT.

The CDR3 nucleotides are TGTGCCAGCAGCGTAGGGGGAGTAGACACCATATATTTT. Translation: CASSVGGVDTIYF. This rearrangement joins TRBV9 to TRBJ1-3; no definite D call. CDR1 and CDR2 from the germline V gene are SGDLS and YYNGEE. This CDR3 is 13 amino acids long. Trimming took off 0 bases at V and 8 bases at J, with 9 bases between the two ends.

With respect to this clone: A read error is likely, as this CDR3 ends without the conserved phenylalanine or tryptophan. The chain has TRBV5-4 and TRBJ1-3, with 8 nucleotides matching TRBD1. V shed 4 bases, J shed 0 bases, and the junction held 6 bases outside the gene matches. The CDR3 runs to 16 residues. Germline CDR1 and CDR2: SGHNT and YYREEE (reference sequence). The CDR3 DNA is TGTGCCAGCAGCCCCGGGACAGGAATCTCTGGAAACACCATATATGTT. Translation gives CASSPGTGISGNTIYV.

Remarks on this clone: An end of the junction differs from the germline gene, which may be a read error. The chain has TRBV5-1 and TRBJ1-1; no firm D call. The CDR3 is 14 amino acids. Per the germline V gene, CDR1 is SGHRS and CDR2 is YFSETQ. This chain's CDR3 is CASSSSRRNTETFF. The DNA of the CDR3 is TGCGCCAGCAGCTCTTCCCGACGGAACACTGAAACTTTCTTT.

The chain carries TRBV29-1 and TRBJ1-2; D remains unclear. Trimming removed 4 bases from V and 6 bases from J, with 9 bases in between. Germline CDR1 SQVTM, CDR2 ANQGSEA. The CDR3 loop spans 11 amino acids. For the CDR3, the DNA is TGCAGCGTTGGACTCGAAGATGGCTACACCTTC. This sequence encodes CSVGLEDGYTF.

With regard to this clone: An end of the junction differs from the germline gene, which may be a read error. The chain joins TRBV7-2 to TRBJ1-3, with no clear D. There are 15 residues in the CDR3. Germline CDR1 SGHTA, CDR2 FQGNSA. CDR3 loop: CASSSEFASRNTIYF. CDR3 in DNA: TGTGCCAGCAGCTCAGAGTTCGCCTCTAGAAACACCATATATTTT.

This clone was detected once. The chain combines TRBV9 with TRBJ2-2; 8 positions match TRBD2. Germline CDR1 reads SGDLS; CDR2 reads YYNGEE. The CDR3 has 15 amino acids. Trimming took 3 bases from V and 4 from J; bases not matched to a gene: 5. The CDR3 bases are TGTGCCAGCAGCGGCGGGACTAGAGTCACCGGGGAGCTGTTTTTT. This gives the protein CASSGGTRVTGELFF.